A selection of T cell receptor beta chains follows, all from one sample in a study of T-cell reconstitution after alpha-beta-depleted transplantation in children. TCRdb re-called the PCR reads through MiXCR, storing one row per CDR3 protein. The sample includes about 500,000 distinct CDR3 sequences, roughly 10% of them seen just once. Sequenced here: PBMCs, mostly from graft donor cells, sampled 180 days after TCRalphabeta/CD19-depleted stem cell transplant. The receptors stem from a female patient between 2 and 15 years old who had a stem cell transplant for aplastic anemia, so the T cells may come from the graft donor. Each CDR3 is given with its conserved first and last residue. Each record gives: clone size, V gene, CDR3 length, J gene, D gene, CDR3 protein, CDR3 DNA. D genes are given only for firm matches. Size is omitted from some rows. Given values are once, few, many or a class for expanded clones.

size: -
V: TRBV28
length: 15
J: TRBJ1-5
D: -
CDR3: CASSFGRGPIKPQHF
DNA: TGTGCCAGCAGTTTCGGCAGAGGGCCTATCAAGCCCCAGCATTTT

size: few
V: TRBV15
length: 14
J: TRBJ2-2
D: TRBD2
CDR3: CATLAGIGPGELFF
DNA: TGTGCCACGCTAGCGGGTATCGGTCCCGGGGAGCTGTTTTTT

size: few
V: TRBV25-1
length: 16
J: TRBJ2-7
D: TRBD1
CDR3: CASSEFPRDRYYEQYF
DNA: TGTGCCAGCAGTGAATTCCCCCGGGACAGGTATTACGAGCAGTACTTC

size: few
V: TRBV7-9
length: 14
J: TRBJ1-5
D: -
CDR3: CASSLARGKEPQHF
DNA: TGTGCCAGCAGCTTAGCGAGGGGTAAGGAGCCCCAGCATTTT

size: many
V: TRBV20-1
length: 13
J: TRBJ2-5
D: -
CDR3: CSARGDTQETQYF
DNA: TGCAGTGCTAGAGGTGACACCCAAGAGACCCAGTACTTC

size: few
V: TRBV5-1
length: 16
J: TRBJ2-3
D: TRBD2
CDR3: CASSLGLAGVEDTQYF
DNA: TGCGCCAGCAGCTTGGGACTAGCGGGAGTGGAAGATACGCAGTATTTT

size: few
V: TRBV7-8
length: 14
J: TRBJ1-1
D: -
CDR3: CASTSRKMNTEAFF
DNA: TGTGCCAGCACAAGCAGGAAGATGAACACTGAAGCTTTCTTT

size: -
V: TRBV6-2/TRBV6-3
length: 20
J: TRBJ2-1
D: TRBD2
CDR3: CASETARIGTSGPYHNEQFF
DNA: TGTGCCAGCGAAACCGCGAGGATCGGGACTAGCGGGCCCTACCACAATGAGCAGTTCTTC

size: many
V: TRBV7-2
length: 14
J: TRBJ2-5
D: TRBD1
CDR3: CASTLWTGQETQYF
DNA: TGTGCCAGCACCCTCTGGACAGGCCAAGAGACCCAGTACTTC

size: many
V: TRBV4-3
length: 14
J: TRBJ2-1
D: -
CDR3: CASSQDEAYNEQFF
DNA: TGCGCCAGCAGCCAAGATGAAGCATACAATGAGCAGTTCTTC

size: -
V: TRBV27
length: 14
J: TRBJ1-4
D: -
CDR3: CASSIGRVNEKLFF
DNA: TGTGCCAGTTCGATCGGACGGGTAAATGAAAAACTGTTTTTT

size: few
V: TRBV29-1
length: 13
J: TRBJ1-1
D: -
CDR3: CSVIWGPGDEAFF
DNA: TGCAGCGTAATATGGGGGCCAGGGGATGAAGCTTTCTTT

size: -
V: TRBV25-1
length: 15
J: TRBJ2-1
D: -
CDR3: CASSDRVGVNNEQFF
DNA: TGTGCCAGCAGTGACCGGGTAGGGGTGAACAATGAGCAGTTCTTC

size: -
V: TRBV5-1
length: 16
J: TRBJ2-3
D: -
CDR3: CASSLQTSLSTDTQYF
DNA: TGCGCCAGCAGCTTACAGACATCTTTAAGCACAGATACGCAGTATTTT

size: many
V: TRBV7-6
length: 13
J: TRBJ2-5
D: -
CDR3: CASSLRGGPTQYF
DNA: TGTGCCAGCAGCCTCCGTGGGGGCCCGACCCAGTACTTC

size: few
V: TRBV6-2/TRBV6-3
length: 17
J: TRBJ2-1
D: -
CDR3: CASSQGEIAVSYNEQFF
DNA: TGTGCCAGCAGTCAGGGGGAGATAGCGGTCTCCTACAATGAGCAGTTCTTC

size: few
V: TRBV20-1
length: 15
J: TRBJ2-7
D: TRBD2
CDR3: CSARGHGGRHYEQYF
DNA: TGCAGTGCTAGAGGGCACGGCGGGAGACACTACGAGCAGTACTTC

size: -
V: TRBV28
length: 14
J: TRBJ2-3
D: -
CDR3: CASSYSSVPDTQYF
DNA: TGTGCCAGCAGTTATTCTAGTGTCCCAGATACGCAGTATTTT

size: few
V: TRBV28
length: 15
J: TRBJ2-7
D: -
CDR3: CASSPTPWGSYEQYF
DNA: TGTGCCAGCAGTCCCACCCCCTGGGGGTCATACGAGCAGTACTTC

size: few
V: TRBV20-1
length: 16
J: TRBJ2-2
D: TRBD2
CDR3: CSARDQAGVATGELFF
DNA: TGCAGTGCTAGAGATCAAGCGGGAGTTGCCACCGGGGAGCTGTTTTTT

size: -
V: TRBV12-3/TRBV12-4
length: 13
J: TRBJ1-2
D: -
CDR3: CASSHYGARGYTF
DNA: TGTGCCAGCAGCCACTACGGGGCTAGAGGCTACACCTTC

size: few
V: TRBV29-1
length: 13
J: TRBJ2-2
D: -
CDR3: CSARTDHTGELFF
DNA: TGCAGCGCTCGGACAGACCACACCGGGGAGCTGTTTTTT

size: -
V: TRBV28
length: 12
J: TRBJ2-5
D: -
CDR3: CASSRTLGPQYF
DNA: TGTGCCAGCAGCCGCACTCTGGGGCCCCAGTACTTC

size: -
V: TRBV27
length: 14
J: TRBJ2-7
D: TRBD1
CDR3: CASSLGQGSHEQYF
DNA: TGTGCCAGCAGTCTCGGACAGGGGAGCCACGAGCAGTACTTC

size: -
V: TRBV28
length: 11
J: TRBJ1-2
D: -
CDR3: CASSFGTVDTF
DNA: TGTGCCAGCAGTTTCGGGACGGTAGACACCTTC

size: -
V: TRBV30
length: 13
J: TRBJ1-1
D: -
CDR3: CAWSEGLGKEAFF
DNA: TGTGCCTGGAGTGAGGGGTTGGGGAAGGAAGCTTTCTTT

size: few
V: TRBV5-1
length: 14
J: TRBJ1-1
D: TRBD1
CDR3: CASSLGQGAAEAFF
DNA: TGCGCCAGCAGCTTGGGGCAGGGGGCGGCTGAAGCTTTCTTT

size: few
V: TRBV15
length: 16
J: TRBJ2-1
D: TRBD1
CDR3: CATSRVGTGVYNEQFF
DNA: TGTGCCACCAGCAGAGTCGGGACAGGGGTTTACAATGAGCAGTTCTTC

size: -
V: TRBV6-2/TRBV6-3
length: 24
J: TRBJ2-1
D: TRBD2
CDR3: CASSYSMPRDSRTSGIPMRNEQFF
DNA: TGTGCCAGCAGTTACTCGATGCCCCGGGACAGCAGGACTAGCGGGATACCCATGAGAAATGAGCAGTTCTTC

size: -
V: TRBV10-3
length: 14
J: TRBJ2-5
D: TRBD2
CDR3: CAISEIAGVETQYF
DNA: TGTGCCATCAGTGAAATAGCGGGAGTAGAGACCCAGTACTTC

size: many
V: TRBV6-6
length: 13
J: TRBJ2-5
D: -
CDR3: CASSRGNQETQYF
DNA: TGTGCCAGCAGCCGCGGCAACCAAGAGACCCAGTACTTC

size: many
V: TRBV5-1
length: 14
J: TRBJ1-1
D: -
CDR3: CASSLAGRGSEAFF
DNA: TGCGCCAGCAGCTTGGCCGGCAGAGGTTCTGAAGCTTTCTTT

size: -
V: TRBV15
length: 13
J: TRBJ2-3
D: -
CDR3: CATSRHRSDTQYF
DNA: TGTGCCACCAGCAGGCACAGGTCCGATACGCAGTATTTT

size: -
V: TRBV12-3/TRBV12-4
length: 15
J: TRBJ2-5
D: TRBD1
CDR3: CASSFLTGERETQYF
DNA: TGTGCCAGCAGTTTCTTGACAGGGGAGAGGGAGACCCAGTACTTC

size: few
V: TRBV12-3/TRBV12-4
length: 14
J: TRBJ1-5
D: -
CDR3: CASRFGAANQPQHF
DNA: TGTGCCAGCCGCTTCGGGGCCGCAAATCAGCCCCAGCATTTT

size: many
V: TRBV21-1
length: 10
J: TRBJ2-2
D: -
CDR3: CASRAGELFF
DNA: TGTGCCAGCCGTGCCGGGGAGCTGTTTTTT

size: -
V: TRBV9
length: 18
J: TRBJ2-2
D: TRBD2
CDR3: CASSMTSGRSPNTGELFF
DNA: TGTGCCAGCAGCATGACTAGCGGGAGAAGTCCGAACACCGGGGAGCTGTTTTTT

size: many
V: TRBV29-1
length: 14
J: TRBJ2-1
D: -
CDR3: CSVDDGPRSNEQFF
DNA: TGCAGCGTTGATGATGGACCCCGTTCCAATGAGCAGTTCTTC

size: many
V: TRBV5-1
length: 16
J: TRBJ2-7
D: TRBD2
CDR3: CASSFGDGTSSNEQYF
DNA: TGCGCCAGCAGCTTCGGTGATGGGACTAGCTCCAACGAGCAGTACTTC

size: -
V: TRBV24-1
length: 12
J: TRBJ1-1
D: -
CDR3: CATSDLNTEAFF
DNA: TGTGCCACCAGTGATTTAAACACTGAAGCTTTCTTT

size: many
V: TRBV5-1
length: 15
J: TRBJ2-1
D: -
CDR3: CASNPPDRGGGEQFF
DNA: TGCGCCAGCAACCCCCCGGACAGAGGAGGGGGTGAGCAGTTCTTC

size: few
V: TRBV13
length: 16
J: TRBJ2-1
D: TRBD1
CDR3: CARTVPTGENDNEQFF
DNA: TGTGCCAGGACAGTCCCAACAGGGGAAAACGACAATGAGCAGTTCTTC

size: -
V: TRBV24-1
length: 14
J: TRBJ2-1
D: TRBD1
CDR3: CATSETDRDNEQFF
DNA: TGTGCCACCAGTGAAACGGACAGGGACAATGAGCAGTTCTTC

size: many
V: TRBV25-1
length: 15
J: TRBJ2-1
D: TRBD2
CDR3: CASSLAGGPHNEQFF
DNA: TGTGCCAGCAGCCTAGCGGGAGGCCCCCACAATGAGCAGTTCTTC

size: few
V: TRBV27
length: 14
J: TRBJ1-1
D: TRBD1
CDR3: CASRQGGRDTEAFF
DNA: TGTGCCAGCAGGCAGGGGGGCAGAGACACTGAAGCTTTCTTT

size: -
V: TRBV5-1
length: 19
J: TRBJ2-7
D: TRBD2
CDR3: CASSLVGGDGPRQLYEQYF
DNA: TGCGCCAGCAGCTTGGTGGGGGGGGACGGTCCACGGCAACTCTACGAGCAGTACTTC

size: -
V: TRBV5-1
length: 15
J: TRBJ2-3
D: -
CDR3: CASSLDGVSTDTQYF
DNA: TGCGCCAGCAGCTTGGACGGCGTCAGCACAGATACGCAGTATTTT

size: few
V: TRBV5-1
length: 14
J: TRBJ2-1
D: -
CDR3: CASSLLSDYNEQFF
DNA: TGCGCCAGCAGCTTGTTATCAGATTACAATGAGCAGTTCTTC

size: few
V: TRBV29-1
length: 13
J: TRBJ2-1
D: TRBD2
CDR3: CSVAGLAYNEQFF
DNA: TGCAGCGTGGCAGGACTAGCGTACAATGAGCAGTTCTTC

size: few
V: TRBV5-1
length: 16
J: TRBJ2-1
D: TRBD2
CDR3: CASLKTSGSSFNEQFF
DNA: TGCGCCAGTCTAAAGACTAGCGGGAGTTCGTTCAATGAGCAGTTCTTC

size: -
V: TRBV29-1
length: 13
J: TRBJ1-2
D: -
CDR3: CSVPLPYTNGYTF
DNA: TGCAGCGTTCCACTCCCTTACACAAATGGCTACACCTTC

size: few
V: TRBV20-1
length: 14
J: TRBJ2-5
D: TRBD1
CDR3: CSASPTGARETQYF
DNA: TGCAGTGCTAGTCCTACAGGGGCGAGGGAGACCCAGTACTTC

size: -
V: TRBV30
length: 14
J: TRBJ1-1
D: -
CDR3: CAWSTRTLNTEAFF
DNA: TGTGCCTGGAGTACAAGGACATTGAACACTGAAGCTTTCTTT

size: -
V: TRBV7-9
length: 15
J: TRBJ1-2
D: -
CDR3: CASSLDPGRFYGYTF
DNA: TGTGCCAGCAGCTTAGACCCGGGACGGTTCTATGGCTACACCTTC

size: -
V: TRBV7-2
length: 16
J: TRBJ2-1
D: -
CDR3: CASSFRLVRSYNEQFF
DNA: TGTGCCAGCAGCTTCCGACTAGTACGCTCCTACAATGAGCAGTTCTTC

size: few
V: TRBV5-1
length: 14
J: TRBJ1-1
D: -
CDR3: CASSLGPGGSEAFF
DNA: TGCGCCAGCAGCTTGGGGCCGGGAGGCTCTGAAGCTTTCTTT

size: few
V: TRBV7-4
length: 19
J: TRBJ2-2
D: TRBD2
CDR3: CASSWSGTSGSWGPGELFF
DNA: TGTGCCAGCAGCTGGAGCGGGACTAGCGGGAGTTGGGGACCCGGGGAGCTGTTTTTT

size: -
V: TRBV7-2
length: 15
J: TRBJ2-3
D: -
CDR3: CASSLASSITDTQYF
DNA: TGTGCCAGCAGCTTAGCCTCTAGCATCACAGATACGCAGTATTTT

size: -
V: TRBV19
length: 14
J: TRBJ2-7
D: TRBD2
CDR3: CASSRAGGNYEQYF
DNA: TGTGCCAGTAGTAGAGCGGGAGGCAACTACGAGCAGTACTTC